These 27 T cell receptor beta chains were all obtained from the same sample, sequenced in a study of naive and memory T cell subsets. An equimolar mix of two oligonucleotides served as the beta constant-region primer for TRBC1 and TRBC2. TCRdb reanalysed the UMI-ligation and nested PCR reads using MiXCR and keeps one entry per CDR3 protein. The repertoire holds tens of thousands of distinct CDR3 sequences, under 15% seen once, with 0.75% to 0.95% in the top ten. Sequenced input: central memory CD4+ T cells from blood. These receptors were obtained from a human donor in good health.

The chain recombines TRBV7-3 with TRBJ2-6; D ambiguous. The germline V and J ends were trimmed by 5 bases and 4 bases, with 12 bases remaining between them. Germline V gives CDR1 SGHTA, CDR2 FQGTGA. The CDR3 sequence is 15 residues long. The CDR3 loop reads CASSPFISGANVLTF. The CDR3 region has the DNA TGTGCCAGCAGCCCCTTTATTTCCGGGGCCAACGTCCTGACTTTC.

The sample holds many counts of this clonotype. The CDR3 protein is CASRISGYTGELFF. CDR3 DNA: TGTGCCAGCAGAATTAGCGGTTACACCGGGGAGCTGTTTTTT. J is TRBJ2-2 and V is TRBV6-4; D possibly corresponds to TRBD2 (6 bases). The CDR3 is made up of 14 amino acids. Looked up from germline, CDR1 is MRHNA and CDR2 is SNTAGT. Trimming stripped 6 bases from V and 3 bases from J, with 11 bases between.

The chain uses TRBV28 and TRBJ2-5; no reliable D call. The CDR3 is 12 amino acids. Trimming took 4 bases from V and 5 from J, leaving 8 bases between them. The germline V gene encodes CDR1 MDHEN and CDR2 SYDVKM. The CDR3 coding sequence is TGTGCCAGCAGTTGTCAGGTGGAGACCCAGTACTTC. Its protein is CASSCQVETQYF.

The CDR3 region is CASSLAEREGETQYF. As DNA, the CDR3 is TGTGCCAGCAGCTTAGCGGAGCGGGAGGGGGAGACCCAGTACTTC. V is TRBV7-8 and J is TRBJ2-5; 10 bases line up with TRBD2. From germline, CDR1 is SGHVS and CDR2 FQNEAQ. This CDR3 region has 15 residues. Trimming removed 0 bases from V and 5 bases from J; junction bases left unmatched: 3.

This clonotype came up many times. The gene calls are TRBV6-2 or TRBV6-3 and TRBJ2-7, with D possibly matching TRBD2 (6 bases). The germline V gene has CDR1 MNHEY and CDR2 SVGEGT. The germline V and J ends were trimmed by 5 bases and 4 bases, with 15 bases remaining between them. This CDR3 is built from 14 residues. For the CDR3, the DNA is TGTGCCAGCAGTCCCCTGGGGGGATGGTACGAGCAGTACTTC. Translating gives CASSPLGGWYEQYF.

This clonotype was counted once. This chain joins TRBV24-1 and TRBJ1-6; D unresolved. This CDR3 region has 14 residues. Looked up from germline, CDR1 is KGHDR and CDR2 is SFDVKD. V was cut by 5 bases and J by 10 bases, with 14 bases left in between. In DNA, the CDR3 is TGTGCCACCAGTGGTGTGCTCGGCCGATCACCCCTCCACTTT. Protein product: CATSGVLGRSPLHF.

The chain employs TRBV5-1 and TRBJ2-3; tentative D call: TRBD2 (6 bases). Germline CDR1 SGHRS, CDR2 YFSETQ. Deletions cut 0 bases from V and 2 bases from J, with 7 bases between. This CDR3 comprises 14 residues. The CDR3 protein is CASSLGRDTDTQYF. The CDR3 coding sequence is TGCGCCAGCAGCTTGGGGCGGGACACAGATACGCAGTATTTT.

This CDR3 reads CASSRDWDTQYF. CDR3 nucleotide sequence: TGTGCCAGCAGCCGTGACTGGGATACGCAGTATTTT. J is TRBJ2-3 and V is TRBV6-6; D is undetermined. Germline CDR1 reads MNHNY; CDR2 reads SVGAGI (reference sequence). The CDR3 sequence is 12 residues long. Trimming took 6 bases from V and 6 from J, leaving 10 bases between them.

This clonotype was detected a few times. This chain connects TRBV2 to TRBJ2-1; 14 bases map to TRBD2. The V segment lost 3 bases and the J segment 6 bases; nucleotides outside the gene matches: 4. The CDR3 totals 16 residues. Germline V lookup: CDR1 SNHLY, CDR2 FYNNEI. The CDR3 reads CASSELGLAGGNEQFF. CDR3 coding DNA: TGTGCCAGCAGTGAGTTAGGACTAGCGGGAGGCAATGAGCAGTTCTTC.

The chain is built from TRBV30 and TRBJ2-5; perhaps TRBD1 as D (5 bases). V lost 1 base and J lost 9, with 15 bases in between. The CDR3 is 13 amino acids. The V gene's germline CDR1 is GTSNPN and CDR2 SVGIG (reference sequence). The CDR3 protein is CAWSDNTEGAQYF. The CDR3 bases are TGTGCCTGGAGTGATAACACAGAAGGGGCCCAGTACTTC.

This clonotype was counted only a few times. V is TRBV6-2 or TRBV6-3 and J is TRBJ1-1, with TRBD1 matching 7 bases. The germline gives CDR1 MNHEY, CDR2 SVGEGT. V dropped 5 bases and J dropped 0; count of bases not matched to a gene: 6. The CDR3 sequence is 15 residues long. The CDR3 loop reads CASSGGQNMNTEAFF. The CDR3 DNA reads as TGTGCCAGCAGTGGGGGACAGAACATGAACACTGAAGCTTTCTTT.

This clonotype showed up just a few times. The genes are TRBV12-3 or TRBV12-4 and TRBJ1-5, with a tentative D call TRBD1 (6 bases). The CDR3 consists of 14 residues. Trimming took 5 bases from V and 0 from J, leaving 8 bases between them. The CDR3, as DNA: TGTGCCAGCAGTCAGGGGTATAGCAATCAGCCCCAGCATTTT. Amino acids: CASSQGYSNQPQHF.

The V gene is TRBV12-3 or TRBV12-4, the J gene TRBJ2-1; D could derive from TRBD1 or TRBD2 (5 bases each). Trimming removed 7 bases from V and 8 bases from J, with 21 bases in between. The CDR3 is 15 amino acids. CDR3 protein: CASTQRSTGRYEQFF. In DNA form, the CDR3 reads TGTGCCAGCACCCAGCGGAGTACAGGCAGGTATGAGCAGTTCTTC.

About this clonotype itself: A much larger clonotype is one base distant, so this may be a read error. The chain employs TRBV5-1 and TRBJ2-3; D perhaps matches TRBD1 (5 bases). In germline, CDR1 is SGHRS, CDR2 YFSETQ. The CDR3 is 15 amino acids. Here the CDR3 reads CASSLFGANTGTQYF. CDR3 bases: TGCGCCAGCAGCCTGTTTGGGGCGAACACAGGTACGCAGTATTTT.

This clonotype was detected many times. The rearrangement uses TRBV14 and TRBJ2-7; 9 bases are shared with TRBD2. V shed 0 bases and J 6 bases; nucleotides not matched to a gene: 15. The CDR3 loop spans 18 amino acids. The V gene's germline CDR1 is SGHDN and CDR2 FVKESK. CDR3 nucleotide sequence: TGTGCCAGCAGCCAAGATCGGCGGGTAGCGGGAGAAGGAGGCGAGCAGTACTTC. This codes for CASSQDRRVAGEGGEQYF.

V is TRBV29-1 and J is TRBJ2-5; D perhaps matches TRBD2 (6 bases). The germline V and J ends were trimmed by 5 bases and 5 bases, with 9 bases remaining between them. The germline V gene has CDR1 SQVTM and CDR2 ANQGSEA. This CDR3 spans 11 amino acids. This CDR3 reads CSVLEGETQYF. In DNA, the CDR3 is TGCAGCGTTCTGGAGGGGGAGACCCAGTACTTC.

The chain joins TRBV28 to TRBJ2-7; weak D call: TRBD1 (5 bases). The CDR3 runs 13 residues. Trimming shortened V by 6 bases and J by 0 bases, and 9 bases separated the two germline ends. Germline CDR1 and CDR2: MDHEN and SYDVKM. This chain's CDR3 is CASRPTVSYEQYF. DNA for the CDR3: TGTGCCAGCAGGCCGACAGTCTCCTACGAGCAGTACTTC.

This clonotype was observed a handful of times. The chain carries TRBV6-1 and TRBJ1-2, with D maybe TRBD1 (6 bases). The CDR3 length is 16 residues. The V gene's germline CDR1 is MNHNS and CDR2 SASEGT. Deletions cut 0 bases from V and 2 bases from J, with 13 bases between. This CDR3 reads CASSEAATGKNYGYTF. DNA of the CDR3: TGTGCCAGCAGTGAAGCCGCTACAGGGAAAAACTATGGCTACACCTTC.

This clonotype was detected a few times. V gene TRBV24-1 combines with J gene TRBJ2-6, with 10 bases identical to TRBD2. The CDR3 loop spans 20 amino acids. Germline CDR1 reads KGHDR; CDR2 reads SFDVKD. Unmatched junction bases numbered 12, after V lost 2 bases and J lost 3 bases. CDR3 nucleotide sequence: TGTGCCACCAGTGATTCCGCTAGCGGGAGAAATGGGGTTGGGGCCAACGTCCTGACTTTC. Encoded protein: CATSDSASGRNGVGANVLTF.

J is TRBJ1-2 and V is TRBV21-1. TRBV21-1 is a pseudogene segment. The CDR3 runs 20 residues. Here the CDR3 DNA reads TGTGCCAGCAGCAAAGAGGTCTACTGCGCAAAGTCTAAAGCTAACTATGGCTACACCTTC. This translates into CASSKEVYCAKSKANYGYTF.

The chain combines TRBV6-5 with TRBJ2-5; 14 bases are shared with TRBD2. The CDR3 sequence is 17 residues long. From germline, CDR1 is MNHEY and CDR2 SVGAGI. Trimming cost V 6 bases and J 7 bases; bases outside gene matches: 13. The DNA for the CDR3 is TGTGCCAGCAGACCCGGGACTAGCGGGAGTTCCAGGGGGACCCAGTACTTC. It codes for CASRPGTSGSSRGTQYF.

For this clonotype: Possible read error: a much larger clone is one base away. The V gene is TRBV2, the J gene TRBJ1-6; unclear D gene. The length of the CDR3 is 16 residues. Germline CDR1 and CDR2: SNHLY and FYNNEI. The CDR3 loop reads CASSVRGNRDNSPLNF. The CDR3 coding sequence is TGTGCCAGCAGTGTTCGAGGAAACCGAGATAATTCACCCCTCAACTTT.

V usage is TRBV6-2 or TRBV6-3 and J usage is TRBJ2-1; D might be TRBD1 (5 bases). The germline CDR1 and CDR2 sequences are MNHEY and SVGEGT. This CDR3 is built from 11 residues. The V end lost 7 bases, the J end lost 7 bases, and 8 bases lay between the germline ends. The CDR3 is CASTDRNEQFF. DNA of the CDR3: TGTGCCAGCACCGACAGAAATGAGCAGTTCTTC.

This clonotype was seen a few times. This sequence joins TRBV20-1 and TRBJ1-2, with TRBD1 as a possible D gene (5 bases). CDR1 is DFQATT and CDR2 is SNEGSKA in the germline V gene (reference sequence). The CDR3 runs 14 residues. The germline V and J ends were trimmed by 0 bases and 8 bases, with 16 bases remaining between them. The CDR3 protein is CSARDNRQNIGYTF. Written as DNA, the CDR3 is TGCAGTGCTAGAGATAACCGACAGAACATAGGCTACACCTTC.

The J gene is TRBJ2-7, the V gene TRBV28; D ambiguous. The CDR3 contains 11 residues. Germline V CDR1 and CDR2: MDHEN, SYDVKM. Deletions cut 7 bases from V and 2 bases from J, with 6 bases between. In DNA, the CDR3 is TGTGCCAGCACCACGGCCTACGAGCAGTACTTC. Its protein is CASTTAYEQYF. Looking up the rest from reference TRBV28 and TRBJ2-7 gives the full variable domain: DVKVTQSSRYLVKRTGEKVFLECVQDMDHENMFWYRQDPGLGLRLIYFSYDVKMKEKGDIPEGYSVSREKKERFSLILESASTNQTSMYLCASTTAYEQYFGPGTRLTVT.

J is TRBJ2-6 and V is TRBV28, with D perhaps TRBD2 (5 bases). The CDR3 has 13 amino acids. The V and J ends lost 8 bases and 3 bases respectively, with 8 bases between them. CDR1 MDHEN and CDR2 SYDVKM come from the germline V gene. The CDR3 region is CASAGNGANVLTF. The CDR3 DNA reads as TGTGCCAGCGCGGGTAATGGGGCCAACGTCCTGACTTTC.

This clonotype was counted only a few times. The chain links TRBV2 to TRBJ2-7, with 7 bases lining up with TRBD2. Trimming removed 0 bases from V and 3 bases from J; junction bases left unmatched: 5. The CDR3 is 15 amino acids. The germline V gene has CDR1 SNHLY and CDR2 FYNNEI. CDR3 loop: CASSEARRGDYEQYF. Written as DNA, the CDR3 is TGTGCCAGCAGTGAAGCCCGCCGGGGGGACTACGAGCAGTACTTC.